Below, one TCR beta chain is given with its context. The antigen is not known. This specimen comes from a study of beta chain features in type 1 diabetes. About the research overall: Sorted cell examination encompassed 85 million to 140 million cells across all samples. Whole-study results and caveats: Relative to healthy donors, patients appeared to have naive, central memory and Treg TCRB repertoires that were more similar. Among all four CD4+ subsets, Type 1 diabetes patients had TCRB CDR3s that were moderately but significantly shorter. Cells carrying high TCR expression could end up over-represented when cDNA is sequenced. More deletions and fewer insertions at VDJ junctions were found in patients with type 1 diabetes.

CDR3 length: 15 residues. Trimming removed 0 bases from V and 2 bases from J, with 11 bases in between. CDR1 and CDR2 (germline): SGHRS, YFSETQ. Reverse transcription of all isolated RNA meant that expressed TCRB transcripts were sequenced. Measured with immunoSEQ multiplex PCR; TCRdb has only the in-frame clones, and not every one. The sample has fewer than 25,000 clones, around 68% seen once. Material for sequencing was Tregs from blood. This chain joins TRBV5-1 and TRBJ1-2; maybe TRBD1 (5 bases). This receptor was taken from a man between 18 and 29 years old with type 1 diabetes. CDR3 bases: TGCGCCAGCAGCTTGGATGTGCGGGGGAACTATGGCTACACCTTC. This translates into CASSLDVRGNYGYTF.